Below, 30 T cell receptor beta chains from the same sample are listed, as sequenced in a study of shared clonotypes between healthy human individuals. Profiled with immunoSEQ multiplex PCR; TCRdb holds only in-frame clones, not every one. The sample shows about 820,000 clones, about 91% of them seen only once. The naive CD8 subset, CD45RO-negative cells positively selected for CCR7, excluded terminally differentiated effector memory CD45RA+ cells. Sequencing used naive CD8+ T cells sorted from blood. Receptors originate from a man aged 30 to 39 in good health.

The chain combines TRBV25-1 with TRBJ1-4; no clear D. Looked up from germline, CDR1 is MGHDK and CDR2 is SYGVNS. This CDR3 has 13 amino acids. The V gene lost 7 bases and the J gene lost 5 bases, with 11 bases spanning the gap. The CDR3 sequence: CASKPLANEKLFF. CDR3 nucleotides: TGTGCCAGCAAACCCCTCGCGAATGAAAAACTGTTTTTT.

Worth noting for this clone: Other DNA variants within this sample encode the same CDR3. The CDR3 spells CASSFGGDQPQHF. The CDR3 bases are TGTGCCAGCAGTTTTGGGGGCGATCAGCCCCAGCATTTT. The chain uses TRBV27 and TRBJ1-5, with a possible D match to TRBD1 (6 bases). The V gene lost 3 bases and the J gene lost 5 bases, with 8 bases spanning the gap. CDR1 is MNHEY and CDR2 is SMNVEV in the germline V gene (reference sequence). The CDR3 totals 13 residues.

This sequence joins TRBV11-2 and TRBJ2-3, with 12 bases identical to TRBD2. V lost 6 bases and J lost 2; bases outside the gene matches: 6. There are 16 residues in the CDR3. CDR1 and CDR2 (germline): SGHAT, FQNNGV. CDR3 in amino acids: CASSFGLAGTTDTQYF. The CDR3 DNA is TGTGCCAGCAGTTTCGGACTAGCGGGAACCACAGATACGCAGTATTTT.

The rearrangement joins TRBV29-1 to TRBJ1-2; 7 bases match TRBD1. CDR3 size: 15 residues. V was pared by 6 bases and J by 1 base, with 11 bases of the junction left unmatched. CDR1 is SQVTM, CDR2 ANQGSEA, per germline. In DNA, the CDR3 is TGCAGCGTAACTAAGGGACAGCTTTATAACTATGGCTACACCTTC. It specifies CSVTKGQLYNYGYTF.

The chain carries TRBV11-2 and TRBJ2-5, with TRBD1 matching 9 bases. The J call may be incorrect, as the DNA end agrees better with TRBJ2-7. CDR3 length: 14 residues. The germline CDR1 and CDR2 sequences are SGHAT and FQNNGV. The CDR3 loop reads CASSSGTGFYEQYF. CDR3 nucleotide sequence: TGTGCCAGCAGCTCCGGGACAGGGTTCTACGAGCAGTACTTC.

The V call is TRBV6-5, the J call TRBJ2-1; D gene unclear. Trimming removed 2 bases at V and 11 bases at J, with 16 bases between. This CDR3 is 14 amino acids long. Germline CDR1 and CDR2: MNHEY and SVGAGI. CDR3 protein: CASSYGIASGQQFF. The CDR3 region has the DNA TGTGCCAGCAGTTACGGTATTGCATCAGGCCAGCAGTTCTTC.

V is TRBV11-2 and J is TRBJ2-7; 7 nucleotides match TRBD2. The V gene end was trimmed by 4 bases and the J gene end by 2 bases; junction bases not matched to a gene: 11. The CDR3 runs 16 residues. Germline lookup yields CDR1 SGHAT and CDR2 FQNNGV. As DNA, the CDR3 is TGTGCCAGCAGCTCCTCGCTGGGGGAGGGCGCCTACGAGCAGTACTTC. Its translation is CASSSSLGEGAYEQYF.

The chain couples TRBV7-9 to TRBJ2-7; D possibly matches TRBD1 or TRBD2 (5 bases each). The CDR3 is 15 residues long. Trimming left V 4 bases short and J 2 bases short, with 15 bases between. The germline V gene has CDR1 SEHNR and CDR2 FQNEAQ (reference sequence). In nucleotides, the CDR3 is TGTGCCAGCAGCTCTGGGACCTCCGACCCCTACGAGCAGTACTTC. Translated: CASSSGTSDPYEQYF.

The J gene is TRBJ1-4, the V gene TRBV2, with no clear D. CDR3 length: 11 amino acids. Germline V CDR1 and CDR2: SNHLY, FYNNEI. With 3 bases removed from V and 6 bases from J, the gap between germline ends came to 2 bases. The CDR3 DNA reads TGTGCCAGCAGTGAGGATGAAAAACTGTTTTTT. This sequence encodes CASSEDEKLFF.

V usage is TRBV13 and J usage is TRBJ2-7; 8 bases line up with TRBD2. The J segment lost 6 bases and the V segment lost 4 bases, leaving 8 bases of the junction unmatched. Germline CDR1 PRHDT, CDR2 FYEKMQ (reference sequence). The CDR3 totals 14 residues. The CDR3 nucleotides are TGTGCCAGCAGCTGGACCGGACTAGCCACCGAGCAGTACTTC. Translated, it gives CASSWTGLATEQYF.

The chain couples TRBV7-9 to TRBJ2-7; 12 bases map to TRBD1. The CDR3 runs 17 residues. The germline CDR1 and CDR2 sequences are SEHNR and FQNEAQ (reference sequence). The J segment lost 4 bases and the V segment lost 3 bases, leaving 10 bases of the junction unmatched. This chain's CDR3 is CASSLVGQGATGYEQYF. The CDR3 DNA sequence: TGTGCCAGCAGCTTGGTGGGACAGGGGGCGACGGGATACGAGCAGTACTTC.

The chain combines TRBV30 with TRBJ2-5; 7 bases line up with TRBD2. The CDR3 extends over 14 amino acids. The V gene end was trimmed by 0 bases and the J gene end by 4 bases; junction bases not matched to a gene: 5. Germline CDR1 GTSNPN, CDR2 SVGIG (reference sequence). CDR3 region: CAWSVGSGPETQYF. In DNA form, the CDR3 reads TGTGCCTGGAGTGTAGGTAGCGGGCCAGAGACCCAGTACTTC.

V is TRBV29-1 and J is TRBJ2-2; D is ambiguous. The V gene lost 5 bases and the J gene lost 4 bases, with 11 bases spanning the gap. The germline CDR1 and CDR2 sequences are SQVTM and ANQGSEA. The CDR3 is made up of 13 amino acids. The DNA of the CDR3 is TGCAGCGTTAACGGGTTACCCACCGGGGAGCTGTTTTTT. Protein sequence: CSVNGLPTGELFF.

The chain couples TRBV29-1 to TRBJ2-1; 10 bases agree with TRBD2. This CDR3 has 14 amino acids. V shed 6 bases, J shed 2 bases, and the junction held 4 bases outside the gene matches. CDR1 SQVTM and CDR2 ANQGSEA come from the germline V gene. CDR3 DNA sequence: TGCAGCGTCCCTAGCGGGAGCCCCTACAATGAGCAGTTCTTC. Its translation is CSVPSGSPYNEQFF.

Of note for this clone: This sequence may be a read error, since a much larger clone differs from it by one base. Other DNA sequences in this sample translate to the same CDR3. CDR3 loop: CASSAYYEQYF. As DNA, the CDR3 is TGTGCCAGCAGTGCCTACTACGAGCAGTACTTC. The V and J genes are TRBV28 and TRBJ2-7; D is uncertain. V lost 5 bases and J 3 bases, leaving 5 bases between the germline ends. The CDR3 length is 11 residues. Looked up from germline, CDR1 is MDHEN and CDR2 is SYDVKM.

This chain joins TRBV28 and TRBJ2-2; TRBD2 is a possible D gene (6 bases). Trimming took off 1 base at V and 0 bases at J, with 18 bases between the two ends. CDR1 MDHEN and CDR2 SYDVKM come from the germline V gene. CDR3 length: 19 amino acids. In DNA, the CDR3 is TGTGCCAGCAGTTTATTAGACGGGACTTCTTTAACGAACACCGGGGAGCTGTTTTTT. It encodes CASSLLDGTSLTNTGELFF.

The chain joins TRBV6-9 to TRBJ2-7, with D tentatively TRBD1 (6 bases). Germline V lookup: CDR1 MNHGY, CDR2 SVAAGI. V shed 11 bases and J shed 2 bases, with 16 bases lying between them. CDR3 length: 13 residues. The CDR3, as DNA: TGTGCCTTCGCCAGGGGTCCCACCTACGAGCAGTACTTC. This translates into CAFARGPTYEQYF.

CDR3 DNA sequence: TGTGCCAGCAGTGAAGCCGGAAGGGCACGCACTGAAGCTTTCTTT. Protein: CASSEAGRARTEAFF. This chain joins TRBV6-1 and TRBJ1-1; D uncertain. The length of the CDR3 is 15 residues. Germline CDR1 and CDR2: MNHNS and SASEGT. Trimming cost V 0 bases and J 4 bases, with 12 bases left between them.

The chain links TRBV7-2 to TRBJ1-5; D ambiguous. This CDR3 region has 14 residues. The V and J ends lost 5 bases and 8 bases respectively, with 16 bases between them. Per germline, CDR1 SGHTA and CDR2 FQGNSA. For the CDR3, the DNA is TGTGCCAGCAGCCCGAGACCGTTTCTCAAGCCCCAGCATTTT. The encoded protein is CASSPRPFLKPQHF.

The table lists this clone with a count of one. V usage is TRBV5-1 and J usage is TRBJ2-7, with D perhaps matching TRBD2 (5 bases). V lost 3 bases and J lost 2, with 15 bases in between. Per the germline V gene, CDR1 is SGHRS and CDR2 is YFSETQ. This CDR3 has 15 amino acids. CDR3 amino acids: CASSSTPGSTYEQYF. CDR3 nucleotides: TGCGCCAGCAGCTCGACCCCGGGATCGACCTACGAGCAGTACTTC.

The rearrangement uses TRBV6-1 and TRBJ2-1, with 7 bases aligning to TRBD1. This CDR3 region has 13 residues. J gave up 5 bases and V 6 bases, and 4 bases lay outside the gene matches. CDR1 is MNHNS and CDR2 is SASEGT in the germline V gene. The CDR3 spells CASRPTGDNEQFF. CDR3 coding DNA: TGTGCCAGCAGACCAACAGGGGACAATGAGCAGTTCTTC.

The chain combines TRBV9 with TRBJ2-3; the D gene is possibly TRBD2 (5 bases). The CDR3 contains 15 residues. CDR1 and CDR2 (germline): SGDLS, YYNGEE. Trimming pared 3 bases from V and 5 bases from J, leaving 16 bases between. This chain's CDR3 is CASSGEGRSRDTQYF. The CDR3 nucleotides read TGTGCCAGCAGCGGAGAGGGAAGATCCCGAGATACGCAGTATTTT.

This sequence joins TRBV4-1 and TRBJ2-7; D unresolved. From germline, CDR1 is MGHRA and CDR2 YSYEKL. CDR3 length: 13 amino acids. The V and J ends lost 2 bases and 2 bases respectively, with 7 bases between them. The CDR3 sequence: CASSQSPAYEQYF. DNA of the CDR3: TGCGCCAGCAGCCAATCTCCAGCCTACGAGCAGTACTTC.

The rearrangement links TRBV5-1 to TRBJ2-5, with 12 bases matching TRBD2. CDR1 is SGHRS, CDR2 YFSETQ, per germline. This CDR3 has 16 amino acids. After removal of 4 bases from V and 4 bases from J, the junction contained 8 bases not matched to a gene. The CDR3 DNA reads as TGCGCCAGCAGCGGAAGACTAGCGGGAGAGGGAGAGACCCAGTACTTC. Translation: CASSGRLAGEGETQYF.

This clone was seen only once. The chain carries TRBV28 and TRBJ2-7, with D tentatively TRBD2 (6 bases). Germline V CDR1 and CDR2: MDHEN, SYDVKM. This CDR3 has 16 amino acids. V lost 7 bases, J lost 1 base, and 20 bases lay in between. CDR3 sequence: CASTEGSGGRSYEQYF. Here the CDR3 DNA reads TGTGCCAGCACCGAGGGCTCTGGTGGGAGGTCCTACGAGCAGTACTTC.

This rearrangement joins TRBV5-1 to TRBJ2-1, with 13 bases aligning to TRBD2. The junction had 22 bases not matched to a gene; V was cut back by 4 bases and J by 0 bases. The CDR3 is made up of 23 amino acids. The germline V gene has CDR1 SGHRS and CDR2 YFSETQ. The CDR3 loop is CASSQTRVGIWTSGSISYNEQFF. The CDR3 bases are TGCGCCAGCAGCCAAACACGGGTCGGAATTTGGACTAGCGGGAGTATCTCCTACAATGAGCAGTTCTTC. The entire variable domain, with the rest obtained from reference TRBV5-1 and TRBJ2-1, is as follows: KAGVTQTPRYLIKTRGQQVTLSCSPISGHRSVSWYQQTPGQGLQFLFEYFSETQRNKGNFPGRFSGRQFSNSRSEMNVSTLELGDSALYLCASSQTRVGIWTSGSISYNEQFFGPGTRLTVL.

V is TRBV7-6 and J is TRBJ2-3; TRBD2 might be the D (6 bases). Germline-derived CDR1 and CDR2 are SGHVS and FNYEAQ. The CDR3 has 16 amino acids. V was cut by 2 bases and J by 4 bases, with 16 bases left in between. The DNA for the CDR3 is TGTGCCAGCAGCTTAAGGTCGCAGGCGGGATCAGATACGCAGTATTTT. Residues: CASSLRSQAGSDTQYF. Full variable domain (missing parts from reference TRBV7-6 and TRBJ2-3): GAGVSQSPRYKVTKRGQDVALRCDPISGHVSLYWYRQALGQGPEFLTYFNYEAQQDKSGLPNDRFSAERPEGSISTLTIQRTEQRDSAMYRCASSLRSQAGSDTQYFGPGTRLTVL.

This chain joins TRBV5-1 and TRBJ2-2; TRBD2 aligns across 10 bases. The CDR3 has 19 amino acids. V shed 2 bases and J 0 bases; nucleotides not matched to a gene: 10. CDR1 is SGHRS and CDR2 is YFSETQ in the germline V gene. The DNA of the CDR3 is TGCGCCAGCAGCTTACTTGGTAGCGGGAGGCCCGCGAACACCGGGGAGCTGTTTTTT. Amino acids: CASSLLGSGRPANTGELFF.

The rearrangement links TRBV29-1 to TRBJ2-5; tentative D call: TRBD2 (5 bases). The CDR3 covers 13 residues. V was shortened by 5 bases and J by 2 bases, with 12 bases between the two germline ends. The V gene's germline CDR1 is SQVTM and CDR2 ANQGSEA. The CDR3 is CSVLRSDQETQYF. As DNA, the CDR3 is TGCAGCGTTCTTCGTAGCGATCAAGAGACCCAGTACTTC.

This chain links TRBV18 with TRBJ1-1, with 7 bases aligning to TRBD1. The CDR3 covers 14 residues. The trim removed 3 bases at V and 5 bases at J, leaving 6 bases unmatched. The V gene's germline CDR1 is KGHSH and CDR2 LQKENI. CDR3 amino acids: CASSPPTGVTEAFF. The CDR3 bases are TGTGCCAGCTCACCTCCTACAGGGGTAACTGAAGCTTTCTTT.